The rows below give T cell receptor beta chains drawn from one sample of a study of Graves' ophthalmopathy and Graves' hyperthyroidism. TCRdb called the multiplex PCR reads again in MiXCR, with one record for every CDR3 protein. The table shows under 200,000 distinct CDR3 sequences, with more than 30% occurring only once. The sample consisted of peripheral blood. These receptors originate from a woman aged 40 to 49 with Graves' ophthalmopathy. CDR3s include the opening cysteine and the closing phenylalanine or tryptophan. A D gene is named only where the DNA matches it firmly. Clone size is not always given. Where it is, it says once, few, many or a class for expanded clones.

TRBV19	many	NA	TRBJ2-2	TGTGCCAGTAGTATAGATACCCAGGGTGGCACCGGGGAGCTGTTTTTT	CASSIDTQGGTGELFF
TRBV2	many	TRBD2	TRBJ2-2	TGTGCCAGCACGCGGGGGGCCAACACCGGGGAGCTGTTTTTT	CASTRGANTGELFF
TRBV4-3	many	TRBD1	TRBJ1-1	TGCGCCAGCAGCCATTACCAGGGGGCCGAGACTGAAGCTTTCTTT	CASSHYQGAETEAFF
TRBV6-1	few	TRBD1	TRBJ1-6	TGTGCCAGCAGTAAGAGTGTTGACAGGGGAGGGTCACCCCTCCACTTT	CASSKSVDRGGSPLHF
TRBV12-3/TRBV12-4	few	NA	TRBJ2-7	TGTGCCAGCAGTGGTATGTCTAGCCTAGAGCAGTACTTC	CASSGMSSLEQYF
TRBV19	few	NA	TRBJ1-3	TGTGCCAGCCAGACAGGATCAGCTGGAAACACCATATATTTT	CASQTGSAGNTIYF
TRBV19	NA	NA	TRBJ2-5	TGTGCCAGTAGTTTTCAGGGAGAGTCCCAGTACTTC	CASSFQGESQYF
TRBV7-3	many	NA	TRBJ2-2	TGTGCCAGCAGGACTAGGAGTTCCCCCGGGGAGCTGTTTTTT	CASRTRSSPGELFF
TRBV12-3/TRBV12-4	NA	NA	TRBJ2-7	TGTGCCAGCAGTTTCCCCCAGGGGTCCTACGAGCAGTACTTC	CASSFPQGSYEQYF
TRBV27	many	TRBD1	TRBJ1-1	TGTGCCAGCAGACAGGGGAGCGGCACTGAAGCTTTCTTT	CASRQGSGTEAFF
TRBV20-1	NA	NA	TRBJ2-5	TGCAGTGCTAAAAGCCTGGAACAAGAGACCCAGTACTTC	CSAKSLEQETQYF
TRBV2	many	NA	TRBJ2-4	TGTGCCAGCAGTCAGGGGGCCAAAAACATTCAGTACTTC	CASSQGAKNIQYF
TRBV6-2/TRBV6-3	many	NA	TRBJ2-7	TGTGCCAGCAGAAAAAACGGACCCTACGAGCAGTACTTC	CASRKNGPYEQYF
TRBV7-2	NA	TRBD1	TRBJ1-1	TGTGCCAGCAGCCACGAGACAGGGGGCGTGACTGAAGCTTTCTTT	CASSHETGGVTEAFF
TRBV4-2	many	TRBD1	TRBJ1-5	TGTGCCAGCAGCCAATGGACAGGGGGCGCGGAGCCCCAGCATTTT	CASSQWTGGAEPQHF
TRBV5-1	many	NA	TRBJ1-1	TGCGCCAGCAGCTTGGCAGTCGGCGAAGCTTTCTTT	CASSLAVGEAFF
TRBV6-5	medium-sized	NA	TRBJ2-5	TGTGCCAGCAGCCCCTTTGGGCAGGGTAGTGAGACCCAGTACTTC	CASSPFGQGSETQYF
TRBV6-1	many	NA	TRBJ1-5	TGTGCCAGCAGTGAGGGGGGGCGGATCAATCAGCCCCAGCATTTT	CASSEGGRINQPQHF
TRBV3-1	many	NA	TRBJ1-1	TGTGCCAGCACCCCAAGGGCCTCGAACACTGAAGCTTTCTTT	CASTPRASNTEAFF
TRBV28	many	TRBD2	TRBJ2-7	TGTGCCAGCAGTTTTCGGCAAGCGGGAACTTACGAGCAGTACTTC	CASSFRQAGTYEQYF
TRBV2	many	NA	TRBJ1-3	TGTGCCAGTGGGATTCCTGCTGGAAACACCATATATTTT	CASGIPAGNTIYF
TRBV13	many	NA	TRBJ1-3	TGTGCCAGCAGCCCATCTTCAACCCCGTTTGGAAACACCATATATTTT	CASSPSSTPFGNTIYF
TRBV27	NA	NA	TRBJ1-2	TGTGCCAGCAGCCTTAACGGTAGGGGCTACACCTTC	CASSLNGRGYTF
TRBV6-1	NA	NA	TRBJ2-5	TGTGCCAGCAGCACTTTGGACGGCCAAGAGACCCAGTACTTC	CASSTLDGQETQYF
TRBV11-1	many	TRBD2	TRBJ2-1	TGTGCCAGCAGCTTAGGTTTTGGGACTAGCGGGAGAGGGGGGCACAATGAGCAGTTCTTC	CASSLGFGTSGRGGHNEQFF
TRBV29-1	many	NA	TRBJ2-7	TGCAGCGTGACACAGGGTGTGGGGTACTCCTACGAGCAGTACTTC	CSVTQGVGYSYEQYF